The text below deals with one T cell receptor (beta chain). As originally analysed: Estimation of nucleated cell counts was performed using reference gene primer amplification. Only in-frame clones appear in the TCRdb table, and some are missing; sequencing was by immunoSEQ multiplex PCR. The V and J calls and clone size are taken from that table; D and trimming were inferred from the DNA. There are over 300,000 clones in the sample; about 83% occur only once, and 1.5% to 2% lies in the top ten. The sample originates from a study of blood T cell repertoires in COVID-19. Study-wide background: Both acute and convalescent COVID-19 samples were obtained from the United States, Italy and Spain. PBMCs, B-cell-depleted T cells, or T cells were the source of the cDNA or gDNA that made up the material.

CDR3 length: 16 residues. The germline V gene has CDR1 SGHTA and CDR2 FQGTGA. V shed 1 base and J shed 0 bases, with 10 bases lying between them. The V gene is TRBV7-3, the J gene TRBJ2-1, with D possibly matching TRBD2 (5 bases). This TCR came from a woman in her fifties or sixties with acute or convalescent COVID-19. The material sequenced was peripheral blood. The CDR3 coding sequence is TGTGCCAGCAGCTTAAGACTAAATCCCTCCTACAATGAGCAGTTCTTC. Translated, it gives CASSLRLNPSYNEQFF.